Below, 25 T cell receptor beta chains from the same sample are listed, as sequenced in a study of T-cell memory formation after mild COVID-19. TCRdb re-derived calls from the 5' RACE reads in MiXCR, one entry per CDR3 protein. The sample consists of tens of thousands of distinct CDR3 sequences, around a quarter of them appearing once. Input material: PBMCs or a T cell subset sorted from them (not recorded which). The receptors derive from a man aged 18 to 35 who had mild COVID-19 (a few samples of this study predate the infection). Cell type and time point are not known.

This clonotype turned up a few times. This rearrangement joins TRBV12-3 or TRBV12-4 to TRBJ2-3, with 8 positions matching TRBD2. This CDR3 comprises 14 residues. The junction had 6 bases not matched to a gene; V was cut back by 2 bases and J by 8 bases. CDR3 loop: CASSLRTSWGTQYF. CDR3 coding DNA: TGTGCCAGCAGTTTAAGGACTAGCTGGGGTACGCAGTATTTT.

The rearrangement links TRBV20-1 to TRBJ2-7; TRBD1 aligns across 9 bases. V lost 1 base to trimming and J lost 2 bases; unmatched junction nucleotides: 6. This CDR3 is built from 15 residues. Germline assignment: CDR1 DFQATT and CDR2 SNEGSKA (reference sequence). The CDR3 DNA reads as TGCAGTGCTAGAGGGGGGACAGGGCGTCCCTACGAGCAGTACTTC. Its translation is CSARGGTGRPYEQYF.

This clonotype showed up just a few times. The V call is TRBV11-2, the J call TRBJ1-4; D is undetermined. V was clipped by 5 bases and J by 5 bases, with 12 bases between them. Looked up from germline, CDR1 is SGHAT and CDR2 is FQNNGV. This CDR3 is built from 14 residues. CDR3 sequence: CASSPRQWNEKLFF. The CDR3 DNA reads TGTGCCAGCAGCCCTAGGCAGTGGAATGAAAAACTGTTTTTT.

J is TRBJ2-7 and V is TRBV2, with 7 bases identical to TRBD2. CDR1 and CDR2 (germline): SNHLY, FYNNEI. The CDR3 loop spans 15 amino acids. The V gene end was trimmed by 3 bases and the J gene end by 2 bases; junction bases not matched to a gene: 7. The CDR3 region is CASSDWQSGTYEQYF. The DNA for the CDR3 is TGTGCCAGCAGTGATTGGCAAAGCGGGACCTACGAGCAGTACTTC.

The rearrangement uses TRBV12-3 or TRBV12-4 and TRBJ1-2; D is unresolved. The CDR3 runs to 14 residues. Trimming took 5 bases from V and 4 from J, leaving 14 bases between them. The CDR3 sequence is CASSPPGAFYGYTF. In DNA, the CDR3 is TGTGCCAGCAGTCCACCCGGTGCTTTCTATGGCTACACCTTC.

There are a few counts of this clonotype. CDR3 region: CASSIFRSFRPQHF. CDR3 nucleotide sequence: TGTGCCAGTAGTATATTCCGGAGTTTTAGGCCCCAGCATTTT. This chain uses TRBV19 with TRBJ1-5; D is unresolved. The length of the CDR3 is 14 residues. CDR1 and CDR2 (germline): LNHDA, SQIVND (reference sequence). V lost 2 bases to trimming and J lost 9 bases, with 14 bases between them.

This clonotype was observed a handful of times. The V call is TRBV10-3, the J call TRBJ2-7; 7 bases are shared with TRBD2. The CDR3 is 11 residues long. Germline V gives CDR1 ENHRY, CDR2 SYGVKD. As DNA, the CDR3 is TGTGCTTCGGGGGAGGGCTCCGAGCAGTACGTC. Translating gives CASGEGSEQYV.

The CDR3 nucleotides read TGCAGTGCTAGAGTTCCACAGGGGGCTCACTACAATGAGCAGTTCTTC. This gives the protein CSARVPQGAHYNEQFF. The chain recombines TRBV20-1 with TRBJ2-1; 9 bases are shared with TRBD1. The CDR3 consists of 16 residues. The germline V gene has CDR1 DFQATT and CDR2 SNEGSKA (reference sequence). Trimming took 1 base from V and 3 from J; bases not matched to a gene: 7.

The chain combines TRBV7-9 with TRBJ1-1, with TRBD1 as a possible D gene (5 bases). Trimming took 4 bases from V and 6 from J, leaving 21 bases between them. Germline V gene data show CDR1 as SEHNR and CDR2 as FQNEAQ (reference sequence). The CDR3 runs 16 residues. Here the CDR3 reads CASSWIIGRGGPEAFF. In DNA form, the CDR3 reads TGTGCCAGCAGCTGGATTATAGGGCGGGGGGGTCCTGAAGCTTTCTTT.

This clonotype was counted between two and nine times. This chain connects TRBV24-1 to TRBJ1-1, with TRBD1 as a possible D gene (5 bases). The CDR3 spans 14 residues. Germline V gene data show CDR1 as KGHDR and CDR2 as SFDVKD. V lost 4 bases and J lost 10, with 18 bases in between. CDR3 region: CATSDGNFWGRAFF. The CDR3, as DNA: TGTGCCACCAGTGACGGCAATTTCTGGGGGAGAGCTTTCTTT.

The V call is TRBV20-1, the J call TRBJ1-2; tentative D call: TRBD1 (6 bases). Trimming pared 2 bases from V and 0 bases from J, leaving 13 bases between. This CDR3 comprises 15 residues. CDR1 and CDR2 from the germline V gene are DFQATT and SNEGSKA (reference sequence). The CDR3 loop reads CSARSETGPNYGYTF. CDR3 nucleotide sequence: TGCAGTGCTAGATCGGAGACAGGTCCTAACTATGGCTACACCTTC.

This chain joins TRBV6-2 or TRBV6-3 and TRBJ2-7; TRBD2 matches at 9 bases. After removal of 10 bases from V and 3 bases from J, the junction contained 10 bases not matched to a gene. This CDR3 contains 14 residues. The germline CDR1 and CDR2 sequences are MNHEY and SVGEGT. CDR3 region: CATYSGTSIYEQYF. CDR3 DNA: TGTGCCACCTATTCCGGGACTAGCATCTACGAGCAGTACTTC.

This clonotype has more than one count but fewer than ten. CDR3 protein: CASLERGLSYF. Here the CDR3 DNA reads TGTGCCAGCCTAGAACGGGGACTCTCGTACTTC. The chain recombines TRBV25-1 with TRBJ2-5, with a tentative D call TRBD2 (6 bases). CDR1 is MGHDK and CDR2 is SYGVNS in the germline V gene. V was clipped by 8 bases and J by 13 bases, with 17 bases between them. The CDR3 is 11 amino acids. The whole variable domain, remainder taken from reference TRBV25-1 and TRBJ2-5, is EADIYQTPRYLVIGTGKKITLECSQTMGHDKMYWYQQDPGMELHLIHYSYGVNSTEKGDLSSESTVSRIRTEHFPLTLESARPSHTSQYLCASLERGLSYFGPGTRLLVL.

This clonotype showed up many times. The chain couples TRBV10-3 to TRBJ2-1; 9 nucleotides match TRBD2. CDR1 and CDR2 (germline): ENHRY, SYGVKD. The CDR3 contains 16 residues. V was pared by 6 bases and J by 5 bases, with 11 bases of the junction left unmatched. This chain's CDR3 is CAIRVGGLAQHNEQFF. As DNA, the CDR3 is TGTGCCATCAGGGTTGGGGGACTAGCCCAGCACAATGAGCAGTTCTTC.

This clonotype occurred once. The CDR3 reads CASSLGTDTQNTIYF. The CDR3, as DNA: TGTGCCAGCAGCTTGGGTACGGACACACAAAACACCATATATTTT. The chain carries TRBV5-6 and TRBJ1-3; D possibly corresponds to TRBD1 (5 bases). Germline lookup yields CDR1 SGHDT and CDR2 YYEEEE. The length of the CDR3 is 15 residues. Trimming pared 0 bases from V and 6 bases from J, leaving 13 bases between. Supplemented by reference TRBV5-6 and TRBJ1-3, the full variable domain reads DAGVTQSPTHLIKTRGQQVTLRCSPKSGHDTVSWYQQALGQGPQFIFQYYEEEERQRGNFPDRFSGHQFPNYSSELNVNALLLGDSALYLCASSLGTDTQNTIYFGEGSWLTVV.

This clonotype was observed a few times. The J gene is TRBJ2-2, the V gene TRBV5-1; 8 bases match TRBD2. The CDR3 is 14 residues long. Germline V CDR1 and CDR2: SGHRS, YFSETQ. Trimming cost V 7 bases and J 1 base; bases outside gene matches: 3. The CDR3 is CASQLAENTGELFF. The CDR3, as DNA: TGCGCCAGCCAACTAGCGGAGAACACCGGGGAGCTGTTTTTT.

The chain combines TRBV7-9 with TRBJ1-4; D gene unclear. Trimming removed 5 bases from V and 8 bases from J, with 21 bases in between. Germline-derived CDR1 and CDR2 are SEHNR and FQNEAQ (reference sequence). The CDR3 runs to 16 residues. The CDR3 bases are TGTGCCAGCAGCCCGTACCCGGGCCTCGTCGGGGAAAAACTGTTTTTT. Amino acids: CASSPYPGLVGEKLFF. Drawing the rest from reference TRBV7-9 and TRBJ1-4, the complete variable domain is DTGVSQNPRHKITKRGQNVTFRCDPISEHNRLYWYRQTLGQGPEFLTYFQNEAQLEKSRLLSDRFSAERPKGSFSTLEIQRTEQGDSAMYLCASSPYPGLVGEKLFFGSGTQLSVL.

The rearrangement links TRBV7-6 to TRBJ1-2, with 9 bases that match TRBD1. V was clipped by 5 bases and J by 6 bases; unmatched bases: 10. The CDR3 has 15 residues. Germline V gene lookup returns CDR1 SGHVS and CDR2 FNYEAQ. The CDR3 is CASSVKTGGADGYTF. DNA of the CDR3: TGTGCCAGCAGCGTAAAAACAGGGGGCGCGGATGGCTACACCTTC.

In its sample, this clonotype was seen a few times. The chain uses TRBV4-1 and TRBJ1-2, with D hard to call. CDR3 length: 14 residues. V gave up 5 bases and J gave up 0 bases, with 10 bases separating them. Germline loops: CDR1 MGHRA, CDR2 YSYEKL. CDR3 in DNA: TGCGCCAGCAGCTCGGCGGTAGCTAACTATGGCTACACCTTC. The encoded protein is CASSSAVANYGYTF.

This clonotype was found many times. The chain recombines TRBV29-1 with TRBJ2-7; D perhaps matches TRBD1 (6 bases). V was trimmed by 2 bases and J by 0 bases, leaving 14 bases between them. Germline V gene lookup returns CDR1 SQVTM and CDR2 ANQGSEA. The CDR3 sequence is 15 residues long. Here the CDR3 DNA reads TGCAGCGTTGAACTAATACAGGGATCCTCCTACGAGCAGTACTTC. Translating it yields CSVELIQGSSYEQYF.

The chain has TRBV18 and TRBJ1-1; 8 positions agree with TRBD1. Germline V gene lookup returns CDR1 KGHSH and CDR2 LQKENI. The CDR3 contains 15 residues. V was pared by 3 bases and J by 0 bases, with 3 bases of the junction left unmatched. The CDR3 DNA reads as TGTGCCAGCTCACCCCAGACAGGGGTGAACACTGAAGCTTTCTTT. This sequence encodes CASSPQTGVNTEAFF.

This clonotype was counted only a few times. CDR3 coding DNA: TGTGCCAGCAGACAGGACAGGGCAGGCACAGATACGCAGTATTTT. Translation: CASRQDRAGTDTQYF. The chain couples TRBV7-6 to TRBJ2-3; TRBD1 matches 8 bases. Germline lookup yields CDR1 SGHVS and CDR2 FNYEAQ. V dropped 6 bases and J dropped 1; count of bases not matched to a gene: 6. The CDR3 extends over 15 amino acids. The entire variable domain, with the rest obtained from reference TRBV7-6 and TRBJ2-3, is as follows: GAGVSQSPRYKVTKRGQDVALRCDPISGHVSLYWYRQALGQGPEFLTYFNYEAQQDKSGLPNDRFSAERPEGSISTLTIQRTEQRDSAMYRCASRQDRAGTDTQYFGPGTRLTVL.

This clonotype occurred a few times. The rearrangement links TRBV20-1 to TRBJ1-4; unclear D gene. The CDR3 sequence is 14 residues long. The V and J ends lost 2 bases and 4 bases respectively, with 11 bases between them. Germline assignment: CDR1 DFQATT and CDR2 SNEGSKA (reference sequence). CDR3 loop: CSARSRGDNEKLFF. DNA for the CDR3: TGCAGTGCTAGATCCCGGGGTGATAATGAAAAACTGTTTTTT.

The V call is TRBV4-3, the J call TRBJ1-5, with D hard to call. There are 14 residues in the CDR3. V lost 1 base to trimming and J lost 3 bases, with 7 bases between them. Germline loops: CDR1 LGHNA, CDR2 YSLEER. The CDR3 loop is CASSQVLDNQPQHF. As DNA, the CDR3 is TGCGCCAGCAGCCAAGTCCTCGACAATCAGCCCCAGCATTTT.

The chain has TRBV5-1 and TRBJ2-5; D is ambiguous. CDR1 and CDR2 from the germline V gene are SGHRS and YFSETQ. CDR3 size: 13 residues. Trimming pared 4 bases from V and 5 bases from J, leaving 12 bases between. The CDR3 protein is CASSPRILETQYF. CDR3 sequence (DNA): TGCGCCAGCAGCCCCCGGATATTGGAGACCCAGTACTTC.